This paragraph covers one TCR beta chain sequence. Its antigen is still unknown. No qualities accompany the bases; no much larger clone lies one base away. The library came from the immunoSEQ multiplex PCR assay. Here the immuneACCESS table is served through TCRdb, limited to in-frame sequences with V and J called. Missing clones are a known gap in these copies; in checked studies unresolved V genes cover under half, and the rest lacks a known reason. The sample contains around 45,000 clones, around 32% of them found a single time. The ten largest clones represent approximately 2.6% of the sample. These data originate in a study of tumour-infiltrating T cells in Burkitt lymphoma (dated by TCRdb to 2020 to 2021). About the investigation overall: The Burkitt lymphoma cohort included around 82 patients and covered every epidemiological subtype of the disease. Clinical outcome was correlated with TCR repertoire data, and overall and progression-free survival were found to be predicted by productive clonality independently of established prognosticators, including age at diagnosis. The investigation overall reported the following: Several public clonotypes were found to be shared across numerous Burkitt lymphoma patients, which suggests a shared tumour neoantigen selection that is absent from diffuse large B-cell lymphoma.

The junction carries 21 bases between V and J, which are trimmed by 3 bases and 2 bases respectively. The CDR1 and CDR2 encoded by the germline V gene are KGHSH and LQKENI. CDR3 length: 18 amino acids, cysteine to phenylalanine. The sequence is cut down to CDR3 DNA, 54 bases in frame from base 1. The receptor was derived from a human donor with Burkitt lymphoma. The sequencing input was tumor tissue. The receptor chain draws on TRBV18 and TRBJ2-3; D gene: possibly TRBD1, on 5 matching bases. The nucleotide sequence reads as follows: TGTGCCAGCTCACCTCTCGAAGCAAGGACACTAAACACAGATACGCAGTATTTT. This codes for CASSPLEARTLNTDTQYF.